This T cell receptor (beta chain) derives from a study of blood T cell repertoires in COVID-19. The overall study: COVID-19 samples collected from the United States, Italy and Spain covered acute and convalescent phases. T cells, B-cell-depleted T cells, or PBMCs provided the cDNA or gDNA that served as material.

V lost 0 bases, J lost 9 bases, and 2 bases stayed unmatched. The germline CDR1 and CDR2 sequences are SGHAT and FQDESV (reference sequence). The CDR3 extends over 14 amino acids. Profiled with immunoSEQ multiplex PCR; TCRdb holds only in-frame clones, not every one. The sample has approximately 270,000 clones, roughly four fifths seen once; the top ten hold approximately 14%. The source is a person aged 65-85 years with COVID-19, enrolled during active disease. The chain carries TRBV11-1 and TRBJ2-3, with 11 bases fitting TRBD2. Sequenced material: peripheral blood. The DNA for the CDR3 is TGTGCCAGCAGCTTAGCCTCTAGCGGGGGGACGCAGTATTTT. Its translation is CASSLASSGGTQYF.